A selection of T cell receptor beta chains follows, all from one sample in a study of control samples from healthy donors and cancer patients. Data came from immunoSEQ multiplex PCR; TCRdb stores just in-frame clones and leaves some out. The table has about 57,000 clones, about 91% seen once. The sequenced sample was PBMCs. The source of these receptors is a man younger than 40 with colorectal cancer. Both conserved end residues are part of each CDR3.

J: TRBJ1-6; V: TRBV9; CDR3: CASSVQGNSPLHF
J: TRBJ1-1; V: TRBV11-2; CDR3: CASSLVGGNTEAFF
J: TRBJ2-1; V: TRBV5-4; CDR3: CASSFSGGDGGEQFF
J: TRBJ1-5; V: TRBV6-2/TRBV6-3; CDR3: CASSYLRATYSNQPQHF
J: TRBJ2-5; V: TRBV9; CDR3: CASSDPSQGGILQETQYF
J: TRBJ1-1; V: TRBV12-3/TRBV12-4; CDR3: CASSLQGGHEAFF
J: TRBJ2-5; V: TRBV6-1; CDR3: CASSEIGGEGQETQYF
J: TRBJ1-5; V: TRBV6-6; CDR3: CASSYLTGDQPQHF
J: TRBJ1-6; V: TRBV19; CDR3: CASSVWTGYNSPLHF
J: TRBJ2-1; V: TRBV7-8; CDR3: CASSKPGQGYNEQFF
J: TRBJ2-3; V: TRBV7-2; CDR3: CASSLWTGMADTQYF
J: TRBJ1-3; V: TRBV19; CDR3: CASSIIGGTGNTIYF
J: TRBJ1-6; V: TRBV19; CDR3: CASSILGAGNSPLHF
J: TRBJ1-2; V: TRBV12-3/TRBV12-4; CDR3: CASKGHGYTF
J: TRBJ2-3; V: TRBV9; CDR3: CASSVNTGPDTQYF